The following is a T cell receptor beta chain sequence with its context. The germline V and J ends were trimmed by 0 bases and 2 bases, with 8 bases remaining between them. Germline values: CDR1 SGHVS, CDR2 FQNEAQ. This CDR3 comprises 15 residues. These data come from a study of blood T cell repertoires in COVID-19. On the study more broadly: Samples of COVID-19 (acute and convalescent) were obtained from the United States, Italy and Spain. PBMCs, B-cell-depleted T cells, or T cells were the source of the cDNA or gDNA that made up the material.

Per the original data handling: Estimation of nucleated cell counts relied on the amplification of reference gene primers. Measured with immunoSEQ multiplex PCR; TCRdb has only the in-frame clones, and not every one. V, J and clone size were drawn from that table, and D and trimming were deduced from the DNA. The sample has roughly 65,000 clones; around 79% are singletons. This sequence was found in a man in his sixties with acute or convalescent COVID-19. The rearrangement uses TRBV7-8 and TRBJ1-5, with D perhaps matching TRBD1 (5 bases). The sequenced material came from peripheral blood. In DNA form, the CDR3 reads TGTGCCAGCAGCTTAGCAGGAGGGGGCAATCAGCCCCAGCATTTT. This encodes CASSLAGGGNQPQHF.